This is a list of T cell receptor beta chains from one sample in a study of blood T cell repertoires in COVID-19. This table comes from immunoSEQ multiplex PCR, and its TCRdb copy is limited to in-frame clones, with some not included. This repertoire shows about 170,000 clones, about 89% found once; its top ten account for under 3.5%. The specimen sequenced was peripheral blood. These TCRs come from a man in his 70s with acute or convalescent COVID-19. The CDR3 runs from the conserved cysteine through the conserved F or W. The D gene is left open where the match is weak. Size is omitted from some rows. Given values are once, few, many or a class for expanded clones.

size: once; J: TRBJ1-6; V: TRBV13; D: NA; DNA: TGTGCCAGCAGCTTATTAGGGGGCTCCTATAATTCACCCCTCCACTTT; CDR3: CASSLLGGSYNSPLHF
size: NA; J: TRBJ1-2; V: TRBV5-5; D: NA; DNA: TGTGCCAGCAGTTTTGACAGTCTCTATGGCTACACCTTC; CDR3: CASSFDSLYGYTF
size: NA; J: TRBJ2-1; V: TRBV28; D: NA; DNA: TGTGCCAGCAGTCCCAGACAGGACTCCTACAATGAGCAGTTCTTC; CDR3: CASSPRQDSYNEQFF
size: NA; J: TRBJ2-1; V: TRBV7-9; D: NA; DNA: TGTGCCAGCAGCCCTTCCTACAATGAGCAGTTCTTC; CDR3: CASSPSYNEQFF
size: NA; J: TRBJ1-5; V: TRBV11-2; D: TRBD1; DNA: TGTGCCAGCAGCTCCCTGACAGGGCCCCGCAATCAGCCCCAGCATTTT; CDR3: CASSSLTGPRNQPQHF
size: NA; J: TRBJ1-4; V: TRBV9; D: TRBD1; DNA: TGTGCCAGCAGCGTAGAACCAGGGACAGGGGCTAATGAAAAACTGTTTTTT; CDR3: CASSVEPGTGANEKLFF
size: NA; J: TRBJ2-1; V: TRBV5-1; D: NA; DNA: TGCGCCAGCGCGGAGTTTGGAGCCTACAATGAGCAGTTCTTC; CDR3: CASAEFGAYNEQFF
size: few; J: TRBJ1-3; V: TRBV7-2; D: NA; DNA: TGTGCCAGCAGCTTAGTCGGGGGTCTCTCTGGAAACACCATATATTTT; CDR3: CASSLVGGLSGNTIYF
size: NA; J: TRBJ2-7; V: TRBV28; D: TRBD1; DNA: TGTGCCAGCAGTTCCGCCGGGACAGGGGGAGCGTGGGAGCAGTACTTC; CDR3: CASSSAGTGGAWEQYF
size: NA; J: TRBJ2-3; V: TRBV7-3; D: NA; DNA: TGTGCCAGCAGCTTGGGAGATGTAACAGATACGCAGTATTTT; CDR3: CASSLGDVTDTQYF
size: NA; J: TRBJ1-1; V: TRBV2; D: TRBD1; DNA: TGTGCCAGCAGTCCCGACAGGGACACTGAAGCTTTCTTT; CDR3: CASSPDRDTEAFF
size: NA; J: TRBJ1-5; V: TRBV24-1; D: NA; DNA: TGTGCCACCAGTGATTCAGGGCGAAGTAGCAATCAGCCCCAGCATTTT; CDR3: CATSDSGRSSNQPQHF
size: few; J: TRBJ1-2; V: TRBV3-1/TRBV3-2; D: NA; DNA: TGTGCCAGCAGCCTCCGAATCCCAGACAGCGGCTACACCTTC; CDR3: CASSLRIPDSGYTF
size: NA; J: TRBJ2-2; V: TRBV7-3; D: NA; DNA: TGTGCCAGCAGCCTGGGACTGAACACCGGGGAGCTGTTTTTT; CDR3: CASSLGLNTGELFF
size: NA; J: TRBJ2-1; V: TRBV9; D: TRBD2; DNA: TGTGCCAGCAGCGTGGCTAGCGGCGACAATGAGCAGTTCTTC; CDR3: CASSVASGDNEQFF
size: NA; J: TRBJ1-1; V: TRBV19; D: TRBD1; DNA: TGTGCCAGTAGTATAGGCGGGACAGCTGAAGCTTTCTTT; CDR3: CASSIGGTAEAFF
size: NA; J: TRBJ2-1; V: TRBV7-2; D: TRBD1; DNA: TGTGCCAGCAGCGAGACCCGGGACAGGAACAATGAGCAGTTCTTC; CDR3: CASSETRDRNNEQFF
size: NA; J: TRBJ2-7; V: TRBV28; D: TRBD1; DNA: TGTGCCAGCAGTTCCTTTTACAGGGGAAACGAGCAGTACTTC; CDR3: CASSSFYRGNEQYF
size: NA; J: TRBJ1-3; V: TRBV5-1; D: TRBD1; DNA: TGCGCCAGCAGCTTCGGGACAGGGTCCCCCGGAAACACCATATATTTT; CDR3: CASSFGTGSPGNTIYF
size: NA; J: TRBJ1-3; V: TRBV28; D: NA; DNA: TGTGCCAGCAGCACGGCTGGAAACACCATATATTTT; CDR3: CASSTAGNTIYF
size: few; J: TRBJ2-2; V: TRBV7-2; D: NA; DNA: TGTGCCAGCTCCCGAGGGGGGGAGGGCACCGGGGAGCTGTTTTTT; CDR3: CASSRGGEGTGELFF
size: NA; J: TRBJ2-5; V: TRBV6-5; D: NA; DNA: TGTGCCAGCAGTTACGGGGGGTACCAGGAGACCCAGTACTTC; CDR3: CASSYGGYQETQYF
size: NA; J: TRBJ1-1; V: TRBV18; D: NA; DNA: TGTGCCAGCTCACCTCTCCGGGGGGATCTCACTGAAGCTTTCTTT; CDR3: CASSPLRGDLTEAFF
size: NA; J: TRBJ2-2; V: TRBV30; D: TRBD2; DNA: TGTGCCTGGAGGGGACTAGCGGGAGGGTTGGGTACCGGGGAGCTGTTTTTT; CDR3: CAWRGLAGGLGTGELFF
size: NA; J: TRBJ2-3; V: TRBV4-2; D: NA; DNA: TGTGCCAGCAGCCAACCCCGGACTAGCACAGATACGCAGTATTTT; CDR3: CASSQPRTSTDTQYF
size: once; J: TRBJ2-7; V: TRBV29-1; D: NA; DNA: TGCAGCTTCACTGCAAGCTCCTACGAGCAGTACTTC; CDR3: CSFTASSYEQYF
size: many; J: TRBJ2-5; V: TRBV27; D: TRBD1; DNA: TGTGCCAGCAGTCCAAGGGGGCCCGTAGAGACCCAGTACTTC; CDR3: CASSPRGPVETQYF
size: NA; J: TRBJ1-4; V: TRBV11-3; D: NA; DNA: TGTGCCAGCAGCTTTCGTTCGAGGGCGCAATCAACTAATGAAAAACTGTTTTTT; CDR3: CASSFRSRAQSTNEKLFF
size: NA; J: TRBJ1-2; V: TRBV6-2/TRBV6-3; D: NA; DNA: TGTGCCAGCAGTTACTCTATTCCGGGGGACTACACCTTC; CDR3: CASSYSIPGDYTF
size: few; J: TRBJ2-7; V: TRBV5-1; D: NA; DNA: TGCGCCAGCAGCTTGGCGACGGGACATCGCTACGAGCAGTACTTC; CDR3: CASSLATGHRYEQYF
size: NA; J: TRBJ1-5; V: TRBV2; D: NA; DNA: TGTGCCAGCAGCCGGGACAACAATCAGCCCCAGCATTTT; CDR3: CASSRDNNQPQHF
size: NA; J: TRBJ2-3; V: TRBV19; D: NA; DNA: TGTGCCAGTAGTATGAGGCCCGAGGAACCCACAGATACGCAGTATTTT; CDR3: CASSMRPEEPTDTQYF
size: NA; J: TRBJ1-1; V: TRBV3-1/TRBV3-2; D: NA; DNA: TGTGCCAGCAGCCAAGAAGTGGCTGAGAACACTGAAGCTTTCTTT; CDR3: CASSQEVAENTEAFF
size: once; J: TRBJ2-2; V: TRBV11-2; D: TRBD2; DNA: TGTGCCAGCAGCCCTGGGGGACTAGCGAACACCGGGGAGCTGTTTTTT; CDR3: CASSPGGLANTGELFF
size: NA; J: TRBJ2-2; V: TRBV11-2; D: NA; DNA: TGTGCCAGCAGCTTAGCTGGCGGCACCGGGGAGCTGTTTTTT; CDR3: CASSLAGGTGELFF
size: NA; J: TRBJ2-7; V: TRBV7-9; D: NA; DNA: TGTGCCAGCAGCTTACCCTACTACGAGCAGTACTTC; CDR3: CASSLPYYEQYF
size: NA; J: TRBJ2-7; V: TRBV6-5; D: NA; DNA: TGTGCCAGCAGTTACATCTCGGCAGGTTCCCACGAGCAGTACTTC; CDR3: CASSYISAGSHEQYF
size: NA; J: TRBJ2-7; V: TRBV9; D: TRBD2; DNA: TGTGCCAGCAGCGGAGGCCCAGAGCGGGGCTACGAGCAGTACTTC; CDR3: CASSGGPERGYEQYF
size: NA; J: TRBJ1-1; V: TRBV7-3; D: NA; DNA: TGTGCCAGCAGTCCCTTAGGGGTAGCGAACACTGAAGCTTTCTTT; CDR3: CASSPLGVANTEAFF
size: NA; J: TRBJ2-1; V: TRBV7-2; D: TRBD2; DNA: TGTGCCAGCAAAGAGCGGGGGTTATACAATGAGCAGTTCTTC; CDR3: CASKERGLYNEQFF
size: NA; J: TRBJ2-2; V: TRBV29-1; D: NA; DNA: TGCAGCGTTATGGGGGGGGCGGCAGGTTTTAGAAACACCGGGGAGCTGTTTTTT; CDR3: CSVMGGAAGFRNTGELFF
size: NA; J: TRBJ2-3; V: TRBV7-8; D: NA; DNA: TGTGCCAGCAGCTTAGGGGGAGACATTGATACGCAGTATTTT; CDR3: CASSLGGDIDTQYF
size: NA; J: TRBJ1-1; V: TRBV9; D: NA; DNA: TGTGCCAGCAGCGTAGACGCTAAGAACACTGAAGCTTTCTTT; CDR3: CASSVDAKNTEAFF
size: NA; J: TRBJ2-7; V: TRBV23-1; D: TRBD1; DNA: TGCGCCAGCATCCGGACAGGGGGGAGCTACGAGCAGTACTTC; CDR3: CASIRTGGSYEQYF
size: NA; J: TRBJ1-5; V: TRBV5-6; D: NA; DNA: TGTGCCAGCAGCTTCGGTTTTAGCAATCAGCCCCAGCATTTT; CDR3: CASSFGFSNQPQHF
size: NA; J: TRBJ2-5; V: TRBV7-9; D: TRBD1; DNA: TGTGCCAGCAGTGACAGGGCCGGAGAGACCCAGTACTTC; CDR3: CASSDRAGETQYF
size: NA; J: TRBJ1-1; V: TRBV7-9; D: NA; DNA: TGTGCCAGTGGGTGGGGGGTGAACACTGAAGCTTTCTTT; CDR3: CASGWGVNTEAFF
size: few; J: TRBJ1-2; V: TRBV27; D: NA; DNA: TGTGCCAGCAGTTTATCAGGGGCTGGCTACACCTTC; CDR3: CASSLSGAGYTF
size: once; J: TRBJ1-1; V: TRBV29-1; D: TRBD1; DNA: TGCAGCGTGGGACAGGGGGTTGATGAAGCTTTCTTT; CDR3: CSVGQGVDEAFF
size: once; J: TRBJ2-1; V: TRBV5-1; D: TRBD2; DNA: TGCGCCAGCAGCTCGACACCGACTAGCGGGACTTCTTCCTACAATGAGCAGTTCTTC; CDR3: CASSSTPTSGTSSYNEQFF
size: NA; J: TRBJ1-2; V: TRBV5-4; D: NA; DNA: TGTGCCAGCAGACTCCGAGGCGCGAGGGACTATGGCTACACCTTC; CDR3: CASRLRGARDYGYTF
size: once; J: TRBJ2-5; V: TRBV5-8; D: NA; DNA: TGTGCCAGCGACCCTCGGGGGAAAGAGACCCAGTACTTC; CDR3: CASDPRGKETQYF
size: NA; J: TRBJ1-5; V: TRBV19; D: NA; DNA: TGTGCCAGTAACCCGGGACAAGGCGGATATAGCAATCAGCCCCAGCATTTT; CDR3: CASNPGQGGYSNQPQHF
size: NA; J: TRBJ1-2; V: TRBV5-4; D: NA; DNA: TGTGCCAGCAGCCGCGCAGGCGCCATTTATGGCTACACCTTC; CDR3: CASSRAGAIYGYTF